Included here is one TCR beta chain sequence, with context. No antigen is known for it. Primers: 60 Vbeta forward and 13 Jbeta reverse. The repertoire was sequenced with immunoSEQ multiplex PCR; TCRdb's copy has only in-frame clones and lacks some. The sample records approximately 220,000 clones, about 75% being singletons. CDR1 and CDR2 (germline): SGHVS, FNYEAQ. The CDR3 totals 17 residues. Trimming removed 3 bases at V and 2 bases at J, with 19 bases between. The data were obtained in a study of cytomegalovirus exposure and HLA in healthy donors. Study-wide findings and caveats: The only immune exposure information that was available was CMV serostatus. A later analysis reportedly identified an Asian-associated ancestry cluster as carrying fewer N-insertions than the 666-donor mean.

The V and J genes are TRBV7-6 and TRBJ2-5, with D tentatively TRBD2 (6 bases). The clonotype originates from a woman aged 25-40 years in good health and CMV-seronegative. Source material: PBMCs. This CDR3 reads CASSFEPIAELQETQYF. For the CDR3, the DNA is TGTGCCAGCAGCTTCGAACCGATAGCGGAGTTGCAAGAGACCCAGTACTTC.